The text below deals with one T cell receptor beta chain. This record belongs to a study of blood T cell repertoires in COVID-19. The overall study: Samples taken during acute and convalescent COVID-19 were collected in the United States, Italy and Spain.

The germline CDR1 and CDR2 sequences are MDHEN and SYDVKM. The CDR3 is made up of 14 amino acids. V lost 1 base and J 5 bases, leaving 6 bases between the germline ends. Generated by immunoSEQ multiplex PCR, the TCRdb table keeps only in-frame clones and is missing some. The sample has 63,000 or so clones, around 80% seen once. The V call is TRBV28, the J call TRBJ1-6; TRBD1 is a possible D gene (6 bases). Sequenced input: peripheral blood. The sequence was collected from a human donor in a cohort sampled during active COVID-19. CDR3 loop: CASSLYRDNSPLHF. CDR3 nucleotide sequence: TGTGCCAGCAGTTTATACAGGGATAATTCACCCCTCCACTTT.